This TCR beta chain emerged from a study of T-cell memory formation after mild COVID-19. Regarding the study as a whole: Clones that got smaller from day 15 to 85 had even CD4/CD8, while clones growing later tipped toward CD4+.

The CDR3 is 14 residues long. CDR1 and CDR2 (germline): KGHSH, LQKENI. V lost 1 base, J lost 6 bases, and 12 bases lay in between. MiXCR, applied by TCRdb to the 5' RACE reads, yields one record per CDR3 protein. Among some 250,000 distinct CDR3 sequences listed, roughly 18% were seen once. As to this clonotype: Its antigen remains unknown.

The chain couples TRBV18 to TRBJ2-5; D uncertain. What was sequenced was PBMCs or a T cell subset sorted from them (not recorded which). The TCR was taken from a man aged 18-30 years who had mild COVID-19 (a few samples of this study predate the infection). Cell type and time point are not known. The CDR3 is CASSPLEGFQTQYF. Here the CDR3 DNA reads TGTGCCAGCTCACCACTAGAAGGGTTTCAGACCCAGTACTTC.